This TCR beta chain was recorded in a study of shared clonotypes between healthy human individuals. Overall study: Donors had three CD4 naive, three CD4 memory, two CD8 naive and one CD8 memory plate apiece.

Study results and limitations: Approximately 5% of naive CD4 clonotypes were shared across a handful of donors.

The data were produced by immunoSEQ multiplex PCR, yet TCRdb's version contains in-frame clones alone and is incomplete. The sample has 2 million to 2.5 million clones, 85% to 95% seen once. This CDR3 is 14 amino acids long. V lost 5 bases and J lost 2, with 10 bases in between. Germline V lookup: CDR1 LNHDA, CDR2 SQIVND (reference sequence). Only Caucasian adults living in Nashville, Tennessee made up the donor group. CD45RA-negative memory and CD45RA+ naive subsets were split from the CD4+ cells. About this clone: Its matching antigen is unknown.

This TCR was sampled from a man in his late teens or twenties in good health. Some clones in this sample may be carry-over from other donors' samples. The chain recombines TRBV19 with TRBJ1-3, with D possibly being TRBD1 (5 bases). The sample was naive CD4+ T cells from PBMCs. Subset noted: CD45RA+ positively selected. CDR3 DNA: TGTGCCAGTAGTGAAGGGGTTCCTGGAAACACCATATATTTT. Its translation: CASSEGVPGNTIYF.